This TCR beta chain was recorded in a study of T cells after yellow fever vaccination (dated by TCRdb to about 2019). Some background on the complete study: The SMART-Seq v4 Ultra Low Input RNA kit was used to prepare libraries from fractions with low cell numbers. Blood samples were taken at several timepoints before and after primary and secondary immunization, and bulk PBMC replicates and cell subsets were isolated. The cohort comprised two healthy male donors, one aged 18 to 30 and one aged 30 to 40 years. To follow T-cell clones before and after primary and booster YFV17D yellow fever vaccination, bulk TCR alpha and beta repertoires were sequenced over time. The research as a whole found: Most clones expanded after primary vaccination were re-detected after the booster (approximately 95% of CD4 and more than 70% of CD8), suggesting broad memory maintenance. Compared with the primary T-cell response, the secondary T-cell response was faster but weaker, reaching its peak on day 5 rather than on day 15. A small share of clonotypes occurred in both CD4 and CD8 compartments, likely arising from convergent recombination. FACS-sorted repertoires could contain abundant contaminating clonotypes from the bulk population, so computational filtering was required. The study included only two donors, which limits how far the findings can be generalized.

Instrument used: Illumina NovaSeq 6000. TCR cDNA was made using 5'RACE template switching, a step that added a universal primer site and unique molecular identifiers. Priming for cDNA synthesis came from both the TCR alpha and TCR beta constant segments. Library amplification used two PCR steps, and the second PCR step added sample barcodes and sequencing adapters. Libraries were sequenced on Illumina HiSeq 2500 (2x100 bp) or NovaSeq (2x150 bp). Per the authors' processing: MIGEC was used to demultiplex reads and collapse the reads into UMI consensus sequences, and MiXCR was used for V(D)J alignment. Vaccine-responding clonotypes were defined with edgeR using replicate PBMC samples, requiring FDR below 0.01 and a log2 fold change above 5 up to day 15. Each bulk clonotype received a CD4 or CD8 identity based on whether the sequenced CD4 or CD8 repertoire contained that clonotype at higher abundance. In-frame beta chains were kept once TCRdb had trimmed the public reads at Q25 with fastp and called clones with MiXCR. Rows are unified per CDR3 protein, each entry keeping the most common DNA and genes. These V and J calls derive from TCRdb rather than the authors' analysis. The sample yields hundreds of thousands of distinct CDR3 sequences; around an eighth were counted once. Jointly, the top ten make up 2.5% to 4% of the sample.

This sample's treatment or condition label indicates: live attenuated yellow fever vaccine strain. A standard Ficoll-Paque protocol was used to isolate PBMCs from peripheral blood. Dynabeads CD4 and CD8 positive selection kits were used to isolate CD4 and CD8 T-cell fractions. RNA was extracted with TriZol from bulk PBMCs, CD4 and CD8 fractions, and dextramer-positive and dextramer-negative fractions. This clonotype was seen more than once but under ten times. Its antigen is not yet known. Nothing much larger sits one base from this clone, and base qualities are not available. The sample in question was CD4+ T cells sorted from PBMCs, obtained 15 days after the yellow fever booster vaccination. The TCR comes from a man aged 18 to 29 who received the YFV17D yellow fever vaccine.

The sequence in DNA is TGCGCCAGCAGCGTTCAGGGGGGGCACTACGAGCAGTACGTC. This gives the protein CASSVQGGHYEQYV. The chain is encoded by TRBV5-1 joined to TRBJ2-7; the D gene is perhaps TRBD1 or TRBD2, each of them matching over 7 bases. Sequences SGHRS (CDR1) and YFSETQ (CDR2) are obtained from the germline V gene. The junction shows trimming of 4 bases on V and 3 bases on J, plus 14 bases between the germline ends. Spanning cysteine to valine, the CDR3 consists of 14 amino acids. Only CDR3 DNA remains: 42 bases, in frame from the first base.